Listed below are T cell receptor beta chains from one sample, sequenced in a study of blood T cell repertoires in COVID-19. The assay was immunoSEQ multiplex PCR, and TCRdb's table has in-frame clones only and misses some. The top ten hold about 5% of the sample, which has tens of thousands of clones, roughly 91% seen once. The sequencing sample was made of peripheral blood. The receptors originated from a woman older than 75 with active COVID-19. Each CDR3 is given with its conserved first and last residue. Fields, in order: D gene, J gene, V gene, CDR3 DNA, CDR3 protein. A D gene is named only where the DNA matches it firmly.

TRBD2,TRBJ2-7,TRBV28,TGTGCCAGCAGTTCCTCGCCTAGCGGGAGTTACGAGCAGTACTTC,CASSSSPSGSYEQYF
TRBD2,TRBJ2-5,TRBV12-3/TRBV12-4,TGTGCCAGCAGCATTAGCGGGATAGGGACCCAGTACTTC,CASSISGIGTQYF
NA,TRBJ1-4,TRBV6-1,TGTGCCAGCAGATCAACGGGGGACGGGGAAAAACTGTTTTTT,CASRSTGDGEKLFF
TRBD1,TRBJ2-7,TRBV7-9,TGTGCCAGCAGCACAGGGCCGGGACAGGGGACCGACGAGCAGTACTTC,CASSTGPGQGTDEQYF
NA,TRBJ2-3,TRBV7-2,TGTGCCAGCAGCTTAGATGGAGCGGGCACAGATACGCAGTATTTT,CASSLDGAGTDTQYF
TRBD2,TRBJ2-1,TRBV19,TGTGCCACCCGAGCCGGACGAGCGGGAGTCAATGAGCAGTTCTTC,CATRAGRAGVNEQFF
NA,TRBJ2-5,TRBV19,TGTGCCAGTAGTATTCCGGCGGGACCCCAAGAGACCCAGTACTTC,CASSIPAGPQETQYF
TRBD1,TRBJ2-1,TRBV7-7,TGTGCTAGCAGCTTCCAGGGACAGGGTGAGCAGTTCTTC,CASSFQGQGEQFF
NA,TRBJ1-5,TRBV28,TGTGCCAGCAGTTTATTGAGTAGAAATAGCAATCAGCCCCAGCATTTT,CASSLLSRNSNQPQHF
TRBD1,TRBJ2-7,TRBV10-3,TGTGCCATCAGTGGTCCGGGACAGGGGGCCGACGAGCAGTACTTC,CAISGPGQGADEQYF
TRBD2,TRBJ2-2,TRBV15,TGTGCCACCAGCACGACTAGCGCAGGGACCGGGGAGCTGTTTTTT,CATSTTSAGTGELFF